These 27 T cell receptor beta chains came from one sample sequenced in a study of T cell responses to AZD1222 COVID-19 vaccine. Sequencing was performed with immunoSEQ multiplex PCR; in TCRdb, only in-frame clones are kept and a portion is missing. The data hold under 150,000 clones, with approximately 92% observed a single time. The sequencing used peripheral blood, collected 28 days after the second AZD1222 dose. The receptors here all came from an adult who received the AZD1222 COVID-19 vaccine.

This chain links TRBV11-2 with TRBJ2-1; tentatively, D is TRBD2 (5 bases). This CDR3 has 14 amino acids. V lost 3 bases and J 0 bases, leaving 6 bases between the germline ends. Germline V gene sequence: CDR1 SGHAT, CDR2 FQNNGV. CDR3 region: CASSFTSSYNEQFF. The DNA for the CDR3 is TGTGCCAGCAGCTTCACTAGCTCCTACAATGAGCAGTTCTTC.

This clone was recorded once. This chain joins TRBV21-1 and TRBJ1-5; the table's D call, TRBD1, has no DNA check behind it. TRBV21-1 is annotated as a pseudogene. This CDR3 is built from 16 residues. The CDR3 DNA reads as TGTGCCAGCAGCAACCACAGGTTAATGATGAATCAGCCCCAGCATTTT. Translated, it gives CASSNHRLMMNQPQHF.

This clone was detected only a few times. The rearrangement uses TRBV7-9 and TRBJ2-1; 7 bases agree with TRBD2. This CDR3 has 16 residues. The V gene end was trimmed by 1 base and the J gene end by 6 bases; junction bases not matched to a gene: 9. Germline assignment: CDR1 SEHNR and CDR2 FQNEAQ (reference sequence). The CDR3 nucleotides are TGTGCCAGCAGCTTAGTAGTTGCGGGACTAAGCAATGAGCAGTTCTTC. Protein: CASSLVVAGLSNEQFF.

The rearrangement joins TRBV30 to TRBJ1-2, with a weak D call TRBD1 (6 bases). Germline V gene lookup returns CDR1 GTSNPN and CDR2 SVGIG (reference sequence). There are 12 residues in the CDR3. Trimming shortened V by 4 bases and J by 1 base, and 7 bases separated the two germline ends. The CDR3 nucleotides read TGTGCCTGGACAGGGGATAACTATGGCTACACCTTC. Translation: CAWTGDNYGYTF.

In its sample, this clone was seen once. This chain joins TRBV27 and TRBJ2-3; 8 bases align to TRBD1. V gave up 3 bases and J gave up 1 base; unmatched junction bases: 3. There are 15 residues in the CDR3. Germline lookup yields CDR1 MNHEY and CDR2 SMNVEV (reference sequence). Here the CDR3 DNA reads TGTGCCAGCAGTTTTGAGGACAGGGGCACAGATACGCAGTATTTT. This translates into CASSFEDRGTDTQYF.

The rearrangement joins TRBV4-2 to TRBJ1-5; TRBD1 aligns across 7 bases. This CDR3 has 16 residues. V trimming: 0 bases; J trimming: 7 bases; junction bases outside the gene matches: 9. Germline lookup yields CDR1 LGHNA and CDR2 YNFKEQ. The CDR3 reads CASSQEGGRTGQPQHF. CDR3 nucleotide sequence: TGTGCCAGCAGCCAAGAAGGCGGGCGGACAGGACAGCCCCAGCATTTT.

The genes are TRBV30 and TRBJ1-1; unclear D gene. Looked up from germline, CDR1 is GTSNPN and CDR2 is SVGIG (reference sequence). With 4 bases removed from V and 7 bases from J, the gap between germline ends came to 16 bases. The CDR3 extends over 13 amino acids. CDR3 nucleotides: TGTGCCTGGACTCCGACCCCCTGGGGTGAAGCTTTCTTT. The encoded protein is CAWTPTPWGEAFF.

The chain joins TRBV30 to TRBJ2-7; 9 positions agree with TRBD1. Germline V lookup: CDR1 GTSNPN, CDR2 SVGIG (reference sequence). This CDR3 is 14 amino acids long. Germline trimming cut 0 bases from V and 1 base from J; bases unmatched to any gene: 1. The CDR3 protein is CAWSVGTGSYEQYF. DNA of the CDR3: TGTGCCTGGAGTGTAGGGACAGGGTCCTACGAGCAGTACTTC.

This chain connects TRBV18 to TRBJ1-4; D gene unclear. V lost 8 bases and J lost 4, with 5 bases in between. The V gene's germline CDR1 is KGHSH and CDR2 LQKENI. This CDR3 has 11 amino acids. CDR3 residues: CASTDNEKLFF. CDR3 coding DNA: TGTGCCAGCACTGATAATGAAAAACTGTTTTTT.

The chain has TRBV7-2 and TRBJ2-2, with TRBD1 matching over 8 bases. V shed 5 bases and J 5 bases; nucleotides not matched to a gene: 10. CDR3 length: 16 amino acids. Per the germline V gene, CDR1 is SGHTA and CDR2 is FQGNSA. The DNA of the CDR3 is TGTGCCAGCAGCCCGCGGACAGGGACGATAACCGGGGAGCTGTTTTTT. Translation gives CASSPRTGTITGELFF.

V is TRBV4-2 and J is TRBJ1-1, with D unresolved. The CDR3 runs to 13 residues. Trimming took off 2 bases at V and 1 base at J, with 5 bases between the two ends. Germline lookup yields CDR1 LGHNA and CDR2 YNFKEQ. The CDR3 bases are TGTGCCAGCAGCCAAACAGCGAACACTGAAGCTTTCTTT. Protein product: CASSQTANTEAFF.

The chain recombines TRBV10-3 with TRBJ2-1, with a tentative D call TRBD1 (5 bases). V lost 3 bases, J lost 1 base, and 7 bases lay in between. CDR1 is ENHRY, CDR2 SYGVKD, per germline. The CDR3 is made up of 14 amino acids. CDR3 residues: CAISDSGSYNEQFF. CDR3 DNA: TGTGCCATCAGTGACTCAGGGTCCTACAATGAGCAGTTCTTC.

The rearrangement uses TRBV9 and TRBJ2-2; D might be TRBD2 (5 bases). With 4 bases removed from V and 0 bases from J, the gap between germline ends came to 13 bases. Per germline, CDR1 SGDLS and CDR2 YYNGEE. The CDR3 has 16 amino acids. CDR3 sequence reads: CASSFRWTSNTGELFF. The CDR3 nucleotides are TGTGCCAGCAGCTTCCGGTGGACTTCGAACACCGGGGAGCTGTTTTTT.

This clone was found once. The V and J genes are TRBV4-3 and TRBJ1-6, with 8 bases identical to TRBD1. Germline V lookup: CDR1 LGHNA, CDR2 YSLEER. CDR3 length: 14 residues. With 5 bases clipped from V and 12 bases from J, the junction kept 9 bases outside the gene matches. CDR3 region: CASSFGTGGVPLHF. In DNA, the CDR3 is TGCGCCAGCAGCTTCGGGACAGGCGGGGTACCCCTCCACTTT.

The chain has TRBV5-6 and TRBJ2-5; 15 bases are shared with TRBD2. This CDR3 has 16 residues. Trimming removed 3 bases from V and 7 bases from J; junction bases left unmatched: 7. Germline V gene sequence: CDR1 SGHDT, CDR2 YYEEEE. The CDR3 spells CASSSGTSGGRTTQYF. The DNA for the CDR3 is TGTGCCAGCAGCTCTGGGACTAGCGGGGGGCGTACGACCCAGTACTTC.

This rearrangement joins TRBV29-1 to TRBJ2-7; 12 nucleotides align to TRBD1. Germline CDR1 is SQVTM and CDR2 is ANQGSEA. This CDR3 comprises 13 residues. Losses at the gene ends were 5 bases for V and 7 bases for J; bases not matched to a gene: 6. The DNA of the CDR3 is TGCAGCGTTTTGGGGACAGGGGGCTTTGAGCAGTACTTC. Residues: CSVLGTGGFEQYF.

V is TRBV28 and J is TRBJ2-1; 7 positions match TRBD2. Trimming took 2 bases from V and 7 from J; bases not matched to a gene: 5. This CDR3 has 14 residues. The germline V gene encodes CDR1 MDHEN and CDR2 SYDVKM. DNA of the CDR3: TGTGCCAGCAGTTTAGCGGGAGTGGTTAATGAGCAGTTCTTC. Translation gives CASSLAGVVNEQFF.

The chain has TRBV11-3 and TRBJ2-5; maybe TRBD1 (6 bases). CDR1 and CDR2 from the germline V gene are SGHNT and YENEEA. CDR3 length: 14 amino acids. Trimming took off 3 bases at V and 6 bases at J, with 14 bases between the two ends. The CDR3 bases are TGTGCCAGCAGCTTGGGCAGGGGCGCGCAGACCCAGTACTTC. It encodes CASSLGRGAQTQYF.

The rearrangement joins TRBV2 to TRBJ1-2; D not certain. The CDR3 is 14 residues long. The germline V gene has CDR1 SNHLY and CDR2 FYNNEI. Trimming cost V 9 bases and J 2 bases, with 16 bases left between them. CDR3 coding DNA: TGTGCCAGTACCCTAGGGATCTGGAACTATGGCTACACCTTC. Its protein is CASTLGIWNYGYTF. Supplemented by reference TRBV2 and TRBJ1-2, the full variable domain reads EPEVTQTPSHQVTQMGQEVILRCVPISNHLYFYWYRQILGQKVEFLVSFYNNEISEKSEIFDDQFSVERPDGSNFTLKIRSTKLEDSAMYFCASTLGIWNYGYTFGSGTRLTVV.

This chain uses TRBV9 with TRBJ1-3; no firm D call. Per the germline V gene, CDR1 is SGDLS and CDR2 is YYNGEE. This CDR3 region has 14 residues. The V and J ends lost 0 bases and 4 bases respectively, with 8 bases between them. The CDR3 reads CASSVGGTGNTIYF. The DNA for the CDR3 is TGTGCCAGCAGCGTAGGGGGAACAGGAAACACCATATATTTT.

The chain joins TRBV30 to TRBJ2-3; 9 bases are a match to TRBD1. Germline CDR1 is GTSNPN and CDR2 is SVGIG (reference sequence). CDR3 length equals 18 residues. V lost 6 bases and J lost 2; bases outside the gene matches: 18. The CDR3 spells CACTTGQGLVGYTDTQYF. The CDR3 DNA sequence: TGTGCCTGCACAACGGGACAGGGACTTGTTGGGTACACAGATACGCAGTATTTT.

This chain links TRBV15 with TRBJ2-3, with TRBD1 matching over 7 bases. The CDR3 contains 15 residues. V lost 1 base, J lost 5 bases, and 6 bases stayed unmatched. CDR1 is LNHNV, CDR2 YYDKDF, per germline (reference sequence). CDR3 sequence: CATSRGTGGGDTQYF. The DNA for the CDR3 is TGTGCCACCAGCAGAGGGACAGGAGGTGGAGATACGCAGTATTTT.

The rearrangement joins TRBV23-1 to TRBJ2-1; D gene unclear. TRBV23-1 is an ORF, and what it does is uncertain. V dropped 6 bases and J dropped 8 bases, with 5 bases sitting between them. The CDR3 is 10 amino acids. Written as DNA, the CDR3 is TGCGCCAGCAGGAGATATGAGCAGTTCTTC. Protein: CASRRYEQFF.

The V gene is TRBV27, the J gene TRBJ1-2, with 7 bases aligning to TRBD1. This CDR3 spans 15 amino acids. Germline CDR1 is MNHEY and CDR2 is SMNVEV (reference sequence). V lost 6 bases to trimming and J lost 0 bases; unmatched junction nucleotides: 7. CDR3 coding DNA: TGTGCCAGCAGCTCCCCCGGGACAGCTAACTATGGCTACACCTTC. Its protein is CASSSPGTANYGYTF.

J is TRBJ2-5 and V is TRBV10-3; 9 bases align to TRBD1. The germline CDR1 and CDR2 sequences are ENHRY and SYGVKD. There are 14 residues in the CDR3. V was pared by 6 bases and J by 5 bases, with 7 bases of the junction left unmatched. The CDR3 DNA reads TGTGCCATCAGCCCAGGACAGGGGTGGGAGACCCAGTACTTC. Its translation: CAISPGQGWETQYF.

The chain joins TRBV12-5 to TRBJ2-1; D is perhaps TRBD1 or TRBD2 (5 bases each). Per the germline V gene, CDR1 is LGHNT and CDR2 is FRNRAP. Trimming took 0 bases from V and 5 from J, leaving 11 bases between them. The CDR3 runs to 15 residues. CDR3 in amino acids: CASGLVPGPHNEQFF. The CDR3 nucleotides are TGTGCTAGTGGTTTGGTACCGGGGCCCCACAATGAGCAGTTCTTC.

CDR3 bases: TGTGCCAGCAGCCCCTCTTGGTCGGGGCTGAACACTGAAGCTTTCTTT. The encoded protein is CASSPSWSGLNTEAFF. This chain joins TRBV7-8 and TRBJ1-1; tentatively, D is TRBD1 (5 bases). The germline CDR1 and CDR2 sequences are SGHVS and FQNEAQ. The CDR3 totals 16 residues. V was cut by 5 bases and J by 0 bases, with 16 bases left in between. Drawing the rest from reference TRBV7-8 and TRBJ1-1, the complete variable domain is GAGVSQSPRYKVAKRGQDVALRCDPISGHVSLFWYQQALGQGPEFLTYFQNEAQLDKSGLPSDRFFAERPEGSVSTLKIQRTQQEDSAVYLCASSPSWSGLNTEAFFGQGTRLTVV.